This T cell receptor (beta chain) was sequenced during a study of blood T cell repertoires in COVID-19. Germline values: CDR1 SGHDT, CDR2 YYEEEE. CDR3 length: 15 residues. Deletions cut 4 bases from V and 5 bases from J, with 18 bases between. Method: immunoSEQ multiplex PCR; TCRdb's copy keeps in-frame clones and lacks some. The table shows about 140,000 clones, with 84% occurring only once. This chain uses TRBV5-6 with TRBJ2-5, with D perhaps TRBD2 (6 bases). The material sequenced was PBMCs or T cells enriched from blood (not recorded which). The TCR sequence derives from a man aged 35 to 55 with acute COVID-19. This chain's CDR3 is CASSPDRGRKETQYF. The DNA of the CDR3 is TGTGCCAGCAGCCCGGACCGGGGGAGGAAGGAGACCCAGTACTTC.